A selection of T cell receptor beta chains follows, all from one sample in a study of cytomegalovirus exposure and HLA in healthy donors. Libraries were prepared by immunoSEQ multiplex PCR; TCRdb keeps only in-frame clonotypes and omits some of them. The sample has over 85,000 clones; 63% are singletons. Sequencing was carried out using PBMCs. The origin of the receptors is a human donor in good health. Each CDR3 is given with its conserved first and last residue. Fields, in order: clone size, V gene, CDR3 protein. For some rows the clone size is stated as once, few or many, or as a class when expanded; others skip it.

>.|TRBV4-1
CASSQLAGVVYEQYF
>.|TRBV5-1
CASSSFAGQYNEQFF
>few|TRBV6-5
CASRTSGGQGNEQFF
>.|TRBV30
CAWSVILAGANEQFF
>.|TRBV7-9
CASSLPVTTYEQYF
>few|TRBV6-6
CASSYQGTKVYEQYF
>.|TRBV6-1
CASSDEQGVRIEQFF
>.|TRBV19
CASSIGSGTYTDTQYF
>.|TRBV11-3
CASSTIDRSNQPQHF
>.|TRBV19
CASSLGVDEAFF
>.|TRBV28
CAGRSGANVLTF
>.|TRBV5-4
CASRSQGRNGYTF
>.|TRBV18
CASSKGPGAYEQYF
>once|TRBV5-4
CASSYPRDLGTDTQYF
>.|TRBV18
CASSPVTSPAGPDTQYF
>few|TRBV4-2
CASSQDGLINEQYF
>few|TRBV27
CASSLEASGPYEQYF
>few|TRBV14
CASSQNRGDTQYF
>.|TRBV6-1
CASTTAGGYNEQFF
>.|TRBV18
CASSPTKTEAFF
>.|TRBV27
CASSFRPRDEKLFF
>few|TRBV6-1
CASSERVRGEAFF
>.|TRBV19
CASSTGSTTGELFF
>few|TRBV7-6
CASSQQETQYF
>.|TRBV27
CASRKWVTDLNYEQYF
>.|TRBV30
CAWSLNRGYEQYF
>.|TRBV10-3
CAIREQQGETQYF
>.|TRBV9
CASSVGPQWRYEQYF
>.|TRBV6-5
CASRSRDSARYEQYF
>.|TRBV27
CASRKQSFNTEAFF
>.|TRBV10-3
CAISDAMNTEAFF
>.|TRBV4-2
CASSQGRGGAVQETQYF
>.|TRBV15
CATSRARTSGSSSTQYF
>.|TRBV28
CASSSRIGEQYF
>once|TRBV6-5
CASSYSMASWWTEAFF
>.|TRBV6-6
CASSSPTRGIDEQFF
>.|TRBV7-2
CASSWLAGGTTYEQYF
>.|TRBV7-8
CASILGPPGLADRHYEQYF
>.|TRBV4-1
CASSRYLTSGTDNEQFF
>.|TRBV7-9
CASSPTEGRDTDTQYF
>.|TRBV2
CASSSRNEQFF
>.|TRBV5-1
CATSGSGVGTEAFF
>.|TRBV28
CASSFTRTSVYEQYF
>.|TRBV5-4
CASSSMGRGGYEQYF
>once|TRBV25-1
CASSLPLAADTQYF
>few|TRBV6-5
CASSYELKREQFF
>.|TRBV2
CASSPTSGSSYNEQFF
>.|TRBV5-1
CASSWTGYVRGTDTQYF
>few|TRBV12-1
CASRRTSETGELFF
>few|TRBV5-1
CASTEGQGFMNTEAFF
>.|TRBV27
CASSSLNQPQHF
>.|TRBV28
CASSFAFLGAREQYF
>.|TRBV19
CASTTGINQPQHF
>.|TRBV4-2
CASSQGLAGGETQYF